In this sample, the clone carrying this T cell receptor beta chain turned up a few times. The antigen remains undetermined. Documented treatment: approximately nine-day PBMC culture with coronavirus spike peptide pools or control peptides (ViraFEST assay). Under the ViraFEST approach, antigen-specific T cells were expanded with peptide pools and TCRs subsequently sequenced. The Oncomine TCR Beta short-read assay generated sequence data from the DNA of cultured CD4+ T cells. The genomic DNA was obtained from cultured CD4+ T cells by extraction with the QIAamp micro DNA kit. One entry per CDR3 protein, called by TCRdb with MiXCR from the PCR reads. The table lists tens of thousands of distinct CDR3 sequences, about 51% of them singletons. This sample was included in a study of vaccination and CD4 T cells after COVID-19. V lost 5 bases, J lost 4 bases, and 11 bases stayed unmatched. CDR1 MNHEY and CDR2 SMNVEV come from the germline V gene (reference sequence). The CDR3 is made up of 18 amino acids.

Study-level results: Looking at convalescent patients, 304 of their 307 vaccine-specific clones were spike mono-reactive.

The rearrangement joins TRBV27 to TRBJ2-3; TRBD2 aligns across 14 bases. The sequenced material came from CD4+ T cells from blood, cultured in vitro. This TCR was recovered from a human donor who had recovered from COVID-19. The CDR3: CASSQLNTGLAGADTQYF. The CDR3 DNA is TGTGCCAGCAGTCAACTGAACACGGGACTAGCGGGAGCAGATACGCAGTATTTT.